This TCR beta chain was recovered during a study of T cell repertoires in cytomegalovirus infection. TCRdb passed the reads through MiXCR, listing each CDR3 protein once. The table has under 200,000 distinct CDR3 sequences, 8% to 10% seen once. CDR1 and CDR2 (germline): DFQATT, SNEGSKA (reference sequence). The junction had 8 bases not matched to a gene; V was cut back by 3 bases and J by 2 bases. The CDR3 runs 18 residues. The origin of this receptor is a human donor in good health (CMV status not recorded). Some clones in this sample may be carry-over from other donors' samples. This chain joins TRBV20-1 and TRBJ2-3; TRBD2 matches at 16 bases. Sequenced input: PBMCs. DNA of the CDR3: TGCAGTGCTAGGCAACCGGGACTAGCGGGGGGGATCACAGATACGCAGTATTTT. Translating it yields CSARQPGLAGGITDTQYF.